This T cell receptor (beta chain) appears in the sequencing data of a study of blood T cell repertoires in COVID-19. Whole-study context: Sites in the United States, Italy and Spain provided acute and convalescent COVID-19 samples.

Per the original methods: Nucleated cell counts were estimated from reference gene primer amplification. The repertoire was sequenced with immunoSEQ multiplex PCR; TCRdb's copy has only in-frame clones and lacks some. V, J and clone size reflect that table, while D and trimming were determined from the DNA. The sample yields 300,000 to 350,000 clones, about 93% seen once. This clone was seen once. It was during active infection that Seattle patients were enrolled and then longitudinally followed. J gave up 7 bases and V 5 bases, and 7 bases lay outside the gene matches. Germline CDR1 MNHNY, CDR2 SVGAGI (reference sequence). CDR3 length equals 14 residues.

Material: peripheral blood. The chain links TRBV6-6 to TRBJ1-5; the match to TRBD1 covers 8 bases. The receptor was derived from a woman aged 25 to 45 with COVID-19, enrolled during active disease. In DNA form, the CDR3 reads TGTGCCAGCAGTGGACAGGGTCTTCAACAGCCCCAGCATTTT. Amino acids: CASSGQGLQQPQHF.